This TCR beta chain is drawn from a study of PD-1 blockade in classical Hodgkin lymphoma. Relapse was seen in all patients after autologous stem cell transplantation, and brentuximab vedotin exposure was variable. Responses achieved at best were complete response, partial response or progressive disease. The table came from immunoSEQ multiplex PCR; TCRdb's copy has only in-frame clones and leaves some out. The sample carries just over 60,000 clones, roughly 88% recorded once. Trimming took off 2 bases at V and 0 bases at J, with 14 bases between the two ends. Germline V gene sequence: CDR1 GTSNPN, CDR2 SVGIG (reference sequence). This CDR3 is 17 amino acids long.

J is TRBJ2-6 and V is TRBV30; D tentatively reads TRBD1 or TRBD2 (5 bases each). Source: peripheral blood mononuclear cells (PBMCs), taken at baseline. The origin of this receptor is a human donor with classical Hodgkin lymphoma. For the CDR3, the DNA is TGTGCCTGGAGTCGAGGGGTTCTCCACTCTGGGGCCAACGTCCTGACTTTC. It translates to CAWSRGVLHSGANVLTF.